One and the same sample provided the 30 T cell receptor beta chains below, sequenced in a study of blood T cell repertoires in COVID-19. Measured with immunoSEQ multiplex PCR; TCRdb has only the in-frame clones, and not every one. The sample includes about 180,000 clones, approximately 80% of them seen just once. The specimen sequenced was peripheral blood. The receptors were gathered from a human donor in a cohort sampled during active COVID-19.

This clone was detected a few times. The chain is built from TRBV24-1 and TRBJ2-2, with unresolved D. V lost 9 bases to trimming and J lost 5 bases, with 9 bases between them. The CDR3 spans 12 residues. Germline assignment: CDR1 KGHDR and CDR2 SFDVKD. The DNA of the CDR3 is TGTGCCACCCAGGATTATACCGGGGAGCTGTTTTTT. Residues: CATQDYTGELFF.

This clone was seen a few times. The rearrangement joins TRBV6-4 to TRBJ2-2, with a possible D match to TRBD2 (5 bases). Trimming left V 4 bases short and J 3 bases short, with 9 bases between. This CDR3 has 14 amino acids. Germline CDR1 is MRHNA and CDR2 is SNTAGT. CDR3 amino acids: CASSGGADTGELFF. CDR3 DNA sequence: TGTGCCAGCAGTGGGGGAGCGGACACCGGGGAGCTGTTTTTT.

The chain has TRBV15 and TRBJ2-5, with no clear D. This CDR3 spans 15 amino acids. Trimming removed 0 bases from V and 1 base from J, with 9 bases in between. Germline CDR1 reads LNHNV; CDR2 reads YYDKDF (reference sequence). CDR3 amino acids: CATSRDRGSQETQYF. CDR3 nucleotides: TGTGCCACCAGCAGAGATCGAGGCAGCCAAGAGACCCAGTACTTC.

J is TRBJ2-3 and V is TRBV6-2 or TRBV6-3; TRBD1 is a possible D gene (5 bases). V was cut by 5 bases and J by 6 bases, with 12 bases left in between. The CDR3 contains 13 residues. CDR1 is MNHEY and CDR2 is SVGEGT in the germline V gene. The CDR3 sequence is CASSKDIWDTQYF. The CDR3 DNA reads TGTGCCAGCAGTAAGGACATTTGGGATACGCAGTATTTT.

This chain links TRBV4-3 with TRBJ2-2, with D perhaps TRBD2 (6 bases). From germline, CDR1 is LGHNA and CDR2 YSLEER. Trimming stripped 0 bases from V and 5 bases from J, with 13 bases between. The CDR3 sequence is 16 residues long. DNA for the CDR3: TGCGCCAGCAGCCAAGATCGGGGGACGGATACCGGGGAGCTGTTTTTT. Translated, it gives CASSQDRGTDTGELFF.

The rearrangement uses TRBV28 and TRBJ1-2, with D perhaps matching TRBD1 (6 bases). V gave up 2 bases and J gave up 4 bases, with 11 bases separating them. CDR1 MDHEN and CDR2 SYDVKM come from the germline V gene. This CDR3 has 14 residues. The CDR3 here is CASSLTGSSYGYTF. The CDR3 nucleotides are TGTGCCAGCAGTTTAACAGGGAGTTCCTATGGCTACACCTTC.

The rearrangement links TRBV5-6 to TRBJ1-4; D is ambiguous. CDR1 is SGHDT, CDR2 YYEEEE, per germline. The CDR3 consists of 15 residues. V was trimmed by 0 bases and J by 2 bases, leaving 8 bases between them. In DNA form, the CDR3 reads TGTGCCAGCAGCTTGGCAGCGGGGACTAATGAAAAACTGTTTTTT. It codes for CASSLAAGTNEKLFF.

This clone was observed a few times. The genes are TRBV6-5 and TRBJ2-7; D is uncertain. Germline V gives CDR1 MNHEY, CDR2 SVGAGI. This CDR3 has 13 residues. The germline V and J ends were trimmed by 0 bases and 2 bases, with 5 bases remaining between them. The CDR3 DNA reads TGTGCCAGCAGTTACTCTGGGCCCTACGAGCAGTACTTC. This translates into CASSYSGPYEQYF.

The CDR3 DNA reads as TGTGCCAGCAGTTACTCCAAGAGGGACAGCTATGGCTACACCTTC. Translated, it gives CASSYSKRDSYGYTF. This chain connects TRBV6-2 or TRBV6-3 to TRBJ1-2; 7 nucleotides line up with TRBD1. Germline V gives CDR1 MNHEY, CDR2 SVGEGT. The CDR3 extends over 15 amino acids. V was clipped by 0 bases and J by 4 bases; unmatched bases: 5.

This chain links TRBV5-1 with TRBJ1-2, with TRBD1 identical over 10 bases. After removal of 4 bases from V and 7 bases from J, the junction contained 7 bases not matched to a gene. Looked up from germline, CDR1 is SGHRS and CDR2 is YFSETQ. This CDR3 comprises 14 residues. CDR3 amino acids: CASSGGTGAAGYTF. Written as DNA, the CDR3 is TGCGCCAGCAGCGGGGGGACAGGGGCTGCTGGCTACACCTTC.

This chain connects TRBV6-5 to TRBJ2-7; no definite D call. This CDR3 is built from 13 residues. Germline assignment: CDR1 MNHEY and CDR2 SVGAGI. Trimming took 0 bases from V and 3 from J, leaving 6 bases between them. The chain's CDR3 is CASSYSVSYEQYF. In DNA, the CDR3 is TGTGCCAGCAGTTACTCGGTCAGCTACGAGCAGTACTTC.

This sequence joins TRBV18 and TRBJ1-5; TRBD1 is a possible D gene (5 bases). Germline CDR1 is KGHSH and CDR2 is LQKENI. V was trimmed by 3 bases and J by 5 bases, leaving 14 bases between them. CDR3 size: 15 residues. The CDR3 sequence is CASSPAGSRDQPQHF. The CDR3 DNA is TGTGCCAGCTCACCGGCAGGGTCTAGGGATCAGCCCCAGCATTTT.

This clone came up a few times. The V call is TRBV4-1, the J call TRBJ2-7; no definite D call. The CDR3 totals 14 residues. V lost 0 bases, J lost 3 bases, and 9 bases lay in between. Germline lookup yields CDR1 MGHRA and CDR2 YSYEKL. CDR3 coding DNA: TGCGCCAGCAGCCAAGATCGAGAGTTCTACGAGCAGTACTTC. Its translation: CASSQDREFYEQYF.

The chain carries TRBV5-1 and TRBJ1-1; maybe TRBD1 (6 bases). CDR1 is SGHRS, CDR2 YFSETQ, per germline. Trimming cost V 7 bases and J 4 bases, with 20 bases left between them. The length of the CDR3 is 15 residues. CDR3 DNA: TGCGCCAGCCTCCCGGCGGGGGGGGCTGGCACTGAAGCTTTCTTT. It is translated as CASLPAGGAGTEAFF.

The V gene is TRBV10-3, the J gene TRBJ1-1; TRBD1 is a possible D gene (5 bases). The CDR3 consists of 15 residues. Trimming removed 7 bases at V and 1 base at J, with 16 bases between. Germline V CDR1 and CDR2: ENHRY, SYGVKD. The DNA of the CDR3 is TGTGCCATCAAAGGGGCAGGGCGGGGGAACACTGAAGCTTTCTTT. Protein sequence: CAIKGAGRGNTEAFF.

The count of this clone is one. This chain links TRBV9 with TRBJ2-7, with TRBD1 identical over 10 bases. This CDR3 is built from 14 residues. The V gene end was trimmed by 0 bases and the J gene end by 6 bases; junction bases not matched to a gene: 3. Germline CDR1 reads SGDLS; CDR2 reads YYNGEE. In DNA form, the CDR3 reads TGTGCCAGCAGCGTAGGGACAGGGGGTGTCGAGCAGTACTTC. This sequence encodes CASSVGTGGVEQYF.

The chain combines TRBV20-1 with TRBJ1-2, with 7 bases aligning to TRBD1. V gave up 6 bases and J gave up 3 bases; unmatched junction bases: 1. The CDR3 runs 11 residues. Germline values: CDR1 DFQATT, CDR2 SNEGSKA (reference sequence). As DNA, the CDR3 is TGCAGTGCCGGGACAGACTATGGCTACACCTTC. As protein: CSAGTDYGYTF.

This chain links TRBV29-1 with TRBJ2-1; the match to TRBD1 covers 7 bases. The CDR3 consists of 11 residues. In germline, CDR1 is SQVTM, CDR2 ANQGSEA. The J segment lost 6 bases and the V segment lost 7 bases, leaving 3 bases of the junction unmatched. The chain's CDR3 is CSARTGNEQFF. The DNA for the CDR3 is TGCAGCGCCCGGACAGGCAATGAGCAGTTCTTC.

The chain is built from TRBV3-1 (or the pseudogene TRBV3-2) and TRBJ2-7; D is possibly TRBD1 (6 bases). The CDR3 runs to 15 residues. The germline V gene has CDR1 LGHDT and CDR2 YNNKEL (reference sequence). The V and J ends lost 4 bases and 3 bases respectively, with 16 bases between them. CDR3 bases: TGTGCCAGCAGCCCTCGGACAGAAAGGTACTACGAGCAGTACTTC. Amino acid sequence: CASSPRTERYYEQYF.

The chain joins TRBV2 to TRBJ1-2, with TRBD1 as a possible D gene (6 bases). From germline, CDR1 is SNHLY and CDR2 FYNNEI. Trimming removed 5 bases from V and 6 bases from J, with 13 bases in between. The CDR3 is 13 amino acids. The CDR3 DNA reads as TGTGCCAGCAGTTCTACAGGGAAGAATGGCTACACCTTC. Protein product: CASSSTGKNGYTF.

This chain connects TRBV11-2 to TRBJ2-7; 9 nucleotides agree with TRBD2. Trimming took 5 bases from V and 9 from J; bases not matched to a gene: 11. CDR3 length: 14 amino acids. The V gene's germline CDR1 is SGHAT and CDR2 FQNNGV. The DNA for the CDR3 is TGTGCCAGCAGCCAGCTGCGGGAGGGCCGGGGGCAGTACTTC. Encoded protein: CASSQLREGRGQYF.

The chain is built from TRBV7-9 and TRBJ2-7; D remains ambiguous. Germline V gene data show CDR1 as SEHNR and CDR2 as FQNEAQ (reference sequence). V was clipped by 2 bases and J by 0 bases, with 5 bases between them. CDR3 size: 13 residues. CDR3 loop: CASSLTASYEQYF. Here the CDR3 DNA reads TGTGCCAGCAGCTTAACAGCCTCCTACGAGCAGTACTTC.

This clone was counted only a few times. The rearrangement uses TRBV3-1 (or the pseudogene TRBV3-2) and TRBJ1-2, with TRBD1 matching over 7 bases. CDR1 and CDR2 (germline): LGHDT, YNNKEL (reference sequence). The ends lost 2 bases at V and 10 bases at J; junction bases unmatched: 7. The CDR3 is 13 amino acids. The chain's CDR3 is CASSQRDSMDYTF. Written as DNA, the CDR3 is TGTGCCAGCAGCCAACGGGACAGTATGGACTACACCTTC.

Remarks on this clone: The sample has other DNA sequences that encode this CDR3 too. V usage is TRBV3-1 (or the pseudogene TRBV3-2) and J usage is TRBJ1-2, with D perhaps matching TRBD1 (6 bases). This CDR3 is built from 13 residues. V was clipped by 2 bases and J by 2 bases, with 6 bases between them. Germline CDR1 LGHDT, CDR2 YNNKEL (reference sequence). This CDR3 is CASSQQGNYGYTF. As DNA, the CDR3 is TGTGCCAGCAGCCAACAGGGGAACTATGGCTACACCTTC.

This rearrangement joins TRBV7-6 to TRBJ2-7, with 7 bases matching TRBD1. CDR1 is SGHVS and CDR2 is FNYEAQ in the germline V gene. V lost 5 bases to trimming and J lost 5 bases; unmatched junction nucleotides: 9. CDR3 length: 14 residues. The CDR3 sequence: CASSSDRDQDEQYF. Here the CDR3 DNA reads TGTGCCAGCAGCAGCGACAGGGACCAAGACGAGCAGTACTTC.

The chain couples TRBV5-6 to TRBJ2-7; 10 bases match TRBD1. In germline, CDR1 is SGHDT, CDR2 YYEEEE. This CDR3 is 14 amino acids long. The trim removed 3 bases at V and 3 bases at J, leaving 3 bases unmatched. CDR3 sequence reads: CASSWDRGIYEQYF. CDR3 sequence (DNA): TGTGCCAGCAGCTGGGACAGGGGAATCTACGAGCAGTACTTC.

The chain employs TRBV7-9 and TRBJ2-7; 8 bases fit TRBD1. This CDR3 comprises 14 residues. Germline V CDR1 and CDR2: SEHNR, FQNEAQ (reference sequence). The junction had 5 bases not matched to a gene; V was cut back by 4 bases and J by 3 bases. CDR3 nucleotides: TGTGCCAGCAGCTCCGGGACAGGCCTCTACGAGCAGTACTTC. Protein: CASSSGTGLYEQYF.

This chain links TRBV11-3 with TRBJ2-5; 7 bases align to TRBD2. This CDR3 region has 15 residues. V shed 1 base and J 4 bases; nucleotides not matched to a gene: 6. CDR1 is SGHNT, CDR2 YENEEA, per germline. The DNA of the CDR3 is TGTGCCAGCAGCTTAGCAGCTGGGGGGGGAGAGACCCAGTACTTC. Translation gives CASSLAAGGGETQYF.

The V and J genes are TRBV15 and TRBJ1-2, with 8 positions matching TRBD1. The CDR3 has 16 residues. V was pared by 1 base and J by 3 bases, with 7 bases of the junction left unmatched. Germline CDR1 and CDR2: LNHNV and YYDKDF (reference sequence). DNA for the CDR3: TGTGCCACCAGCAGAGGAAGACCGACAGGGGACTATGGCTACACCTTC. This translates into CATSRGRPTGDYGYTF. The whole variable domain, filled in from reference TRBV15 and TRBJ1-2, reads DAMVIQNPRYQVTQFGKPVTLSCSQTLNHNVMYWYQQKSSQAPKLLFHYYDKDFNNEADTPDNFQSRRPNTSFCFLDIRSPGLGDTAMYLCATSRGRPTGDYGYTFGSGTRLTVV.

CDR3 in amino acids: CAISPQGNYGYTF. CDR3 nucleotides: TGTGCCATCAGCCCACAGGGTAACTATGGCTACACCTTC. The V gene is TRBV10-3, the J gene TRBJ1-2; D possibly corresponds to TRBD1 (6 bases). In germline, CDR1 is ENHRY, CDR2 SYGVKD. Trimming took 6 bases from V and 1 from J, leaving 9 bases between them. The CDR3 loop spans 13 amino acids.